This TCR beta chain was sequenced for a study of regulatory T cells in long-lasting Graves disease. Study context: Recently diagnosed Graves' patients had received antithyroid drugs for under 3 months.

As for time point: newly diagnosed GD, antithyroid drugs for less than 3 months. The authors made the TCR library using RNA they extracted from PBMCs. Per American Thyroid Association guidelines, Graves' disease was diagnosed. This clonotype was picked up many times. Its cognate antigen is unknown. Whole-study results and caveats: Sample size was small, which may have lowered accuracy.

Arm-PCR with iRepertoire HTBI primers amplified the CDR3 regions for these TCR beta libraries. TCRdb re-derived calls from the multiplex PCR reads in MiXCR, one entry per CDR3 protein. The data show 500,000 to 700,000 distinct CDR3 sequences, less than 20% seen once. These data were likewise used in another study, on T cells in Graves' hyperthyroidism and ophthalmopathy.

Specimen: peripheral blood mononuclear cells (PBMCs), collected at new diagnosis, from a patient treated with antithyroid drugs. The clonotype comes from a woman younger than 45 with Graves disease.

The CDR3 spells CASSESGKPYGYTF. For the CDR3, the DNA is TGTGCCAGCAGTGAATCAGGAAAACCCTATGGCTACACCTTC. The gene calls are TRBV6-1 and TRBJ1-2; D unclear. This CDR3 has 14 amino acids. Trimming stripped 2 bases from V and 4 bases from J, with 11 bases between. Germline V CDR1 and CDR2: MNHNS, SASEGT.